Below are 14 T cell receptor beta chains sequenced from a single sample in a study of blood T cell repertoires in COVID-19. Profiled with immunoSEQ multiplex PCR; TCRdb holds only in-frame clones, not every one. The table includes about 110,000 clones, about 80% detected once. Sequenced: peripheral blood. These receptors were taken from a woman aged 70-85 years with acute or convalescent COVID-19.

The chain employs TRBV4-2 and TRBJ1-2; D is unclear. The CDR3 extends over 13 amino acids. Germline V lookup: CDR1 LGHNA, CDR2 YNFKEQ. Deletions cut 0 bases from V and 6 bases from J, with 8 bases between. CDR3 loop: CASSQDAANGYTF. In nucleotides, the CDR3 is TGTGCCAGCAGCCAAGATGCGGCCAATGGCTACACCTTC.

This clone was found a few times. The V and J genes are TRBV10-1 and TRBJ1-6, with 7 positions matching TRBD1. There are 15 residues in the CDR3. J gave up 2 bases and V 9 bases, and 7 bases lay outside the gene matches. In germline, CDR1 is WNHNN, CDR2 SYGVQD (reference sequence). CDR3 nucleotide sequence: TGCGCCAGGACCTCGGGGACAGCCTATAATTCACCCCTCCACTTT. Translated, it gives CARTSGTAYNSPLHF.

A few counts support this clone. This chain connects TRBV9 to TRBJ2-1; D gene ambiguous. V lost 0 bases to trimming and J lost 9 bases, with 16 bases between them. Germline-derived CDR1 and CDR2 are SGDLS and YYNGEE. The CDR3 sequence is 15 residues long. The CDR3 spells CASSVELAANGEQFF. In DNA, the CDR3 is TGTGCCAGCAGCGTAGAACTCGCCGCAAACGGTGAGCAGTTCTTC.

This chain connects TRBV30 to TRBJ2-5, with TRBD2 as a possible D gene (6 bases). V was clipped by 4 bases and J by 10 bases, with 13 bases between them. Germline V lookup: CDR1 GTSNPN, CDR2 SVGIG (reference sequence). The CDR3 length is 11 residues. The DNA for the CDR3 is TGTGCCTGGATGCGTGGAGGGATCCAGTACTTC. Encoded protein: CAWMRGGIQYF. Full variable domain (remainder filled in from reference TRBV30 and TRBJ2-5): SQTIHQWPATLVQPVGSPLSLECTVEGTSNPNLYWYRQAAGRGLQLLFYSVGIGQISSEVPQNLSASRPQDRQFILSSKKLLLSDSGFYLCAWMRGGIQYFGPGTRLLVL.

The CDR3 here is CATSDPRQGLYEQYF. The CDR3 coding sequence is TGTGCCACCAGTGATCCTAGACAGGGGTTATACGAGCAGTACTTC. The rearrangement uses TRBV24-1 and TRBJ2-7; 8 bases map to TRBD1. The V gene end was trimmed by 3 bases and the J gene end by 4 bases; junction bases not matched to a gene: 7. The CDR3 sequence is 15 residues long. The germline gives CDR1 KGHDR, CDR2 SFDVKD.

The CDR3 sequence is CASSIGVTSGSSDEQFF. In DNA form, the CDR3 reads TGTGCCAGTAGTATTGGGGTTACTAGCGGGAGTTCGGATGAGCAGTTCTTC. The chain has TRBV19 and TRBJ2-1, with TRBD2 identical over 11 bases. V was clipped by 3 bases and J by 8 bases; unmatched bases: 12. The CDR3 extends over 17 amino acids. The germline V gene encodes CDR1 LNHDA and CDR2 SQIVND (reference sequence).

The V gene is TRBV29-1, the J gene TRBJ2-7, with 13 nucleotides matching TRBD2. From germline, CDR1 is SQVTM and CDR2 ANQGSEA. The CDR3 covers 16 residues. V was clipped by 4 bases and J by 3 bases; unmatched bases: 9. The CDR3 DNA sequence: TGCAGCGTTGTTTTGGCACTAGCGGGAGGGTACTACGAGCAGTACTTC. Translation gives CSVVLALAGGYYEQYF.

This sequence joins TRBV7-9 and TRBJ1-4; D uncertain. Germline CDR1 and CDR2: SEHNR and FQNEAQ (reference sequence). V was trimmed by 4 bases and J by 8 bases, leaving 8 bases between them. CDR3 length equals 12 residues. In DNA form, the CDR3 reads TGTGCCAGCAGCTCCGGGAGCGAAAAACTGTTTTTT. It encodes CASSSGSEKLFF.

The chain has TRBV5-1 and TRBJ2-7, with 8 bases that match TRBD2. This CDR3 has 17 amino acids. The germline CDR1 and CDR2 sequences are SGHRS and YFSETQ. J gave up 2 bases and V 4 bases, and 14 bases lay outside the gene matches. For the CDR3, the DNA is TGCGCCAGCAGCCCCTGCCGAGGAGCGGGGGCTACCTACGAGCAGTACGTC. Its protein product is CASSPCRGAGATYEQYV.

V and J are TRBV11-3 and TRBJ2-7; TRBD1 agrees at 10 bases. Germline V gene sequence: CDR1 SGHNT, CDR2 YENEEA. V gave up 2 bases and J gave up 8 bases; unmatched junction bases: 9. The CDR3 has 15 residues. The CDR3 nucleotides are TGTGCCAGCAGCTTATCCGGGACAGGGGTTGGAAAGCAGTACTTC. This translates into CASSLSGTGVGKQYF.

The rearrangement joins TRBV5-1 to TRBJ2-2; TRBD1 matches 10 bases. The V and J ends lost 0 bases and 1 base, in that order; junction bases with no gene match: 3. The CDR3 totals 17 residues. From germline, CDR1 is SGHRS and CDR2 YFSETQ. The CDR3 DNA sequence: TGCGCCAGCAGCTTGGCACGGGACAGGGGGAACACCGGGGAGCTGTTTTTT. Protein product: CASSLARDRGNTGELFF. Full variable domain (missing parts from reference TRBV5-1 and TRBJ2-2): KAGVTQTPRYLIKTRGQQVTLSCSPISGHRSVSWYQQTPGQGLQFLFEYFSETQRNKGNFPGRFSGRQFSNSRSEMNVSTLELGDSALYLCASSLARDRGNTGELFFGEGSRLTVL.

The V gene is TRBV29-1, the J gene TRBJ1-2; TRBD1 aligns across 10 bases. Germline-derived CDR1 and CDR2 are SQVTM and ANQGSEA. This CDR3 comprises 12 residues. V lost 4 bases to trimming and J lost 8 bases; unmatched junction nucleotides: 4. DNA for the CDR3: TGCAGCGTTGCCGGGACAGGGGAAGGCTACACCTTC. Protein sequence: CSVAGTGEGYTF.

The CDR3 nucleotides are TGTGCCGTCCGACAGGGGCCAGACACTGAAGCTTTCTTT. Protein product: CAVRQGPDTEAFF. This rearrangement joins TRBV10-3 to TRBJ1-1; 8 nucleotides align to TRBD1. V shed 11 bases and J 3 bases; nucleotides not matched to a gene: 8. Per germline, CDR1 ENHRY and CDR2 SYGVKD. The length of the CDR3 is 13 residues.

The V gene is TRBV4-3, the J gene TRBJ2-2, with D perhaps matching TRBD1 (6 bases). The germline CDR1 and CDR2 sequences are LGHNA and YSLEER. The CDR3 covers 15 residues. V lost 0 bases to trimming and J lost 6 bases, with 11 bases between them. This chain's CDR3 is CASSQEGGRAGELFF. CDR3 DNA sequence: TGCGCCAGCAGCCAAGAAGGGGGTCGGGCCGGGGAGCTGTTTTTT.